These 8 T cell receptor beta chains were all obtained from the same sample, sequenced in a study of neoadjuvant nivolumab and ipilimumab in lung cancer. Here immunoSEQ multiplex PCR was the method, and the copy in TCRdb shows in-frame clones only, minus some. The table has tens of thousands of clones, approximately 90% seen once; the top ten hold 3.7%. The material was blood, obtained before neoadjuvant nivolumab, alone or with ipilimumab. These receptors were taken from an adult with non-small cell lung cancer. Some clones in this sample may be carry-over from other donors' samples.

The rearrangement uses TRBV29-1 and TRBJ1-2; unclear D gene. CDR1 and CDR2 from the germline V gene are SQVTM and ANQGSEA. This CDR3 has 15 residues. V dropped 6 bases and J dropped 0 bases, with 17 bases sitting between them. CDR3 bases: TGCAGCGTGGAGGGCCCGGGCCCAGCTAACTATGGCTACACCTTC. It specifies CSVEGPGPANYGYTF.

This chain uses TRBV30 with TRBJ2-3; no reliable D call. The V gene lost 3 bases and the J gene lost 3 bases, with 10 bases spanning the gap. Germline V gene lookup returns CDR1 GTSNPN and CDR2 SVGIG (reference sequence). This CDR3 is built from 13 residues. For the CDR3, the DNA is TGTGCCTGGAGCGCAGGCTTGACAGATACGCAGTATTTT. It is translated as CAWSAGLTDTQYF.

V is TRBV5-1 and J is TRBJ2-7, with TRBD1 matching over 8 bases. V dropped 0 bases and J dropped 0; count of bases not matched to a gene: 2. CDR1 and CDR2 (germline): SGHRS, YFSETQ. This CDR3 is built from 15 residues. The CDR3 DNA follows: TGCGCCAGCAGCTTGGGTGGACAGGGCTCCTACGAGCAGTACTTC. Its translation is CASSLGGQGSYEQYF.

The chain joins TRBV7-3 to TRBJ1-5; a possible D gene is TRBD1 (6 bases). The CDR3 has 15 amino acids. CDR1 and CDR2 from the germline V gene are SGHTA and FQGTGA. V gave up 8 bases and J gave up 6 bases, with 20 bases separating them. CDR3 DNA sequence: TGTGCCAGCGGAGGGGTCGGGGGCATGGGTCAGCCCCAGCATTTT. This encodes CASGGVGGMGQPQHF.

Worth noting for this clone: At one end the junction does not follow the germline gene, possibly because of a read error. The chain has TRBV7-7 and TRBJ2-3; 9 bases are a match to TRBD2. This CDR3 has 15 amino acids. CDR1 is SSHAT, CDR2 FNYEAQ, per germline (reference sequence). CDR3 sequence reads: CASSFSGGSTDTQYF. CDR3 nucleotides: TGTGCTAGCAGCTTTAGCGGGGGAAGCACAGATACGCAGTATTTT.

The chain carries TRBV30 and TRBJ2-2; D is tentatively TRBD1 or TRBD2 (7 bases each). With 3 bases removed from V and 1 base from J, the gap between germline ends came to 9 bases. The germline CDR1 and CDR2 sequences are GTSNPN and SVGIG (reference sequence). The CDR3 spans 14 residues. CDR3 nucleotides: TGTGCCTGGAGCAGGGGGGGGAACACCGGGGAGCTGTTTTTT. This codes for CAWSRGGNTGELFF.

Only one count was recorded for this clone. V and J are TRBV7-8 and TRBJ1-4; 7 positions agree with TRBD1. Germline V lookup: CDR1 SGHVS, CDR2 FQNEAQ. This CDR3 comprises 16 residues. After removal of 1 base from V and 2 bases from J, the junction contained 4 bases not matched to a gene. The CDR3: CASSLGHRGTNEKLFF. DNA of the CDR3: TGTGCCAGCAGCTTAGGACACAGGGGCACTAATGAAAAACTGTTTTTT.

A single count supports this clone. CDR3 in amino acids: CASSLGDQPQHF. The DNA of the CDR3 is TGTGCCAGCAGCTTAGGGGACCAGCCCCAGCATTTT. This chain joins TRBV7-8 and TRBJ1-5; D might be TRBD1 (5 bases). Trimming left V 1 base short and J 7 bases short, with 5 bases between. Germline CDR1 and CDR2: SGHVS and FQNEAQ. The CDR3 runs 12 residues. Full variable domain (remainder filled in from reference TRBV7-8 and TRBJ1-5): GAGVSQSPRYKVAKRGQDVALRCDPISGHVSLFWYQQALGQGPEFLTYFQNEAQLDKSGLPSDRFFAERPEGSVSTLKIQRTQQEDSAVYLCASSLGDQPQHFGDGTRLSIL.